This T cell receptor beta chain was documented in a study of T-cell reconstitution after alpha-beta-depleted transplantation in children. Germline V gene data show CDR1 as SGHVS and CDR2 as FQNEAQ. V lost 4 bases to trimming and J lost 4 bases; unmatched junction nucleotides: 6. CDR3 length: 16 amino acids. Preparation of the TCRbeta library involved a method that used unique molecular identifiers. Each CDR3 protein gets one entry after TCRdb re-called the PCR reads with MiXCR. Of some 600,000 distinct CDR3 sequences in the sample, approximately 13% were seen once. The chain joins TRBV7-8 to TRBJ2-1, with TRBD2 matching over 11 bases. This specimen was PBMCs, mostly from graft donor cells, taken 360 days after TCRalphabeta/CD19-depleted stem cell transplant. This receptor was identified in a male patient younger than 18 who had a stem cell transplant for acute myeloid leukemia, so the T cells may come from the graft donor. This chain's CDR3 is CASSSTTSGSYNEQFF. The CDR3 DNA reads TGTGCCAGCAGCTCAACCACTAGCGGGAGTTACAATGAGCAGTTCTTC.